This TCR beta chain comes out of a study of Tregs in tolerant kidney transplant recipients. About the research overall: The nonmyeloablative bone marrow transplants came from related graft donors, with transient mixed chimerism. Overall study findings and caveats: No direct test of biological reproducibility was done here. The small number of patients limits these findings pending further validation.

This clone appeared a single time. Its antigen is undetermined. Thawed PBMCs were FACS-sorted into unstimulated CD4+CD25+CD127- regulatory T cells, CD4+CD25- non-regulatory cells, CD4 and CD8 cells. The CDR3 is 17 residues long. Germline V lookup: CDR1 MDHEN, CDR2 SYDVKM. The ends lost 6 bases at V and 2 bases at J; junction bases unmatched: 11. The data were produced by immunoSEQ multiplex PCR, yet TCRdb's version contains in-frame clones alone and is incomplete. The sample lists 100,000 to 130,000 clones; about 90% were seen once. The rearrangement links TRBV28 to TRBJ1-5, with TRBD1 matching 9 bases. The sequences come from CD4+ T cells from blood, collected before the transplant. The TCR comes from a human donor who received a combined kidney and bone marrow transplant. CDR3 nucleotide sequence: TGTGCCAGCAGAAGGACAGGGGCACGGGGTGGCAATCAGCCCCAGCATTTT. Translation gives CASRRTGARGGNQPQHF.